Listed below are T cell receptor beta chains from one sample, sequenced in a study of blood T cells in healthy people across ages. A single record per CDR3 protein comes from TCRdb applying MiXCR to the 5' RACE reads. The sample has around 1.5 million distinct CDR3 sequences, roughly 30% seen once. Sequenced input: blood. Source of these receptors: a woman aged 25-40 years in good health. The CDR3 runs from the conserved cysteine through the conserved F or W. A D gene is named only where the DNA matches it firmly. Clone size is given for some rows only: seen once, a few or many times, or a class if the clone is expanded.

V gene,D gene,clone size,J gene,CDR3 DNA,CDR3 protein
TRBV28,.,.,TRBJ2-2,TGTGCCAGCTCCCAATGGGGGAACACCGGGGAGCTGTTTTTT,CASSQWGNTGELFF
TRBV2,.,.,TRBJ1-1,TGTGCCACCCATAGGGGGGTGGACACTGAAGCTTTCTTT,CATHRGVDTEAFF
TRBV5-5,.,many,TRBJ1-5,TGTGCCAGCAGCGTCTATAGCAATCAGCCCCAGCATTTT,CASSVYSNQPQHF
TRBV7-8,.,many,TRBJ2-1,TGTGCCAGCAGCTTACGGGCCGCCAGGACCAACAATGAGCTGTTCTTC,CASSLRAARTNNELFF
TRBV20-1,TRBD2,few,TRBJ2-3,TGCAGTGCTAAGAGGGGTAGCGGGAGTCCTCGCACAGATACGCAGTATTTT,CSAKRGSGSPRTDTQYF
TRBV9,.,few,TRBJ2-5,TGTGCCAGCAGCGTAGAGGGGTCCATGGGAGAGACCCAGTACTTC,CASSVEGSMGETQYF
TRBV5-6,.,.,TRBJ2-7,TGTGCCAGCAGCTCGGCGGGACGGACCTACGAGCAGTACTTC,CASSSAGRTYEQYF
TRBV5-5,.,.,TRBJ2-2,TGTGCCAGCAGCTTGGATGCAGGGGAGGAGAACACCGGGGAGCTGTTTTTT,CASSLDAGEENTGELFF
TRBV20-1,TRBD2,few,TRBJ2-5,TGCAGTGCCTTCTTTAGCGGGGGCGGGGCCCAGTACTTC,CSAFFSGGGAQYF
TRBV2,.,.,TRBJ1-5,TGTGCCAGCTCCCAGGCAGATGAACAGCCCCAGCATTTT,CASSQADEQPQHF
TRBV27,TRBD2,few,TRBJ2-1,TGTGCCAGCAGTTTCGGGATGTTGGGACTAGCGGGATATGAGCAGTTCTTC,CASSFGMLGLAGYEQFF
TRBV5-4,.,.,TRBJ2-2,TGTGCCAGCAGCTATGACTCCGGGGAGCTGTTTTTT,CASSYDSGELFF
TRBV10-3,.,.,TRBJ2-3,TGTGCCATCAGCGATCTGCTCGGGCAGATAGATGATACGCAGTATTTT,CAISDLLGQIDDTQYF
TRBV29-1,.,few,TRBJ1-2,TGCAGCGTTGAAGGGTCCAGCTATGGCTACACCTTC,CSVEGSSYGYTF
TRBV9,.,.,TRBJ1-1,TGTGCCAGCGGATCCGCTATGAACACTGAAGCTTTCTTT,CASGSAMNTEAFF
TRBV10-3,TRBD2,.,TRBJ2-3,TGTGCCATCAGTGGTGGAGGCGGGGGGGACACAGATACGCAGTATTTT,CAISGGGGGDTDTQYF
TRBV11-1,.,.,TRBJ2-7,TGTGCCAGCAGTATAGACCGGCCGACGACCTACGAGCAGTACTTC,CASSIDRPTTYEQYF
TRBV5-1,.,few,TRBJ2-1,TGCGCCAGCAGCTTGGAGGGTAGCGTTAAGCAGTTCTTC,CASSLEGSVKQFF
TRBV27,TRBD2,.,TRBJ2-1,TGTGCCAGCAGTTTAATAGCGGGAGCGGTGGATGAGCAGTTCTTC,CASSLIAGAVDEQFF
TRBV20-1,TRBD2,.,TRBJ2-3,TGCAGTGCTCCGATTCCGGGACTAGCGGCGGGCACAGATACGCAGTATTTT,CSAPIPGLAAGTDTQYF
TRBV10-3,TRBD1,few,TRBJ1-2,TGTGCCATCAGTGAGTCGGGGGACAGGGGGAACGGCTACACCTTC,CAISESGDRGNGYTF
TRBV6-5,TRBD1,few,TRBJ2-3,TGTGCCAGCAGGTACAGGGGGCGAGATACGCAGTATTTT,CASRYRGRDTQYF
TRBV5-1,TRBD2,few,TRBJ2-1,TGCGCCAGCATACTAGCGGGGGGTTCCTACAATGAGCAGTTCTTC,CASILAGGSYNEQFF
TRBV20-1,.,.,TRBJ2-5,TGCAGTGCTGGGGCAGGGGCTTTGGAGACCCAGTACTTC,CSAGAGALETQYF
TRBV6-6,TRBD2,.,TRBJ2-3,TGTGCCAGCAGTCCGAAGACTAGCAACACAGATACGCAGTATTTT,CASSPKTSNTDTQYF
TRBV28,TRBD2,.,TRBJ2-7,TGTGCCAGCAGTTTATTTTGGACTAGCGGGAGTAAGGGTTACGAGCAGTACTTC,CASSLFWTSGSKGYEQYF
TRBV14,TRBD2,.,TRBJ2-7,TGTGCCCTGCGAGATCCCCGGGGGGCCTACGAGCAGTACTTC,CALRDPRGAYEQYF
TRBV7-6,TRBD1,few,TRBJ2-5,TGTGCCAGCAGCTTAGGGGACAGGGGCGGGGAGACCCAGTACTTC,CASSLGDRGGETQYF
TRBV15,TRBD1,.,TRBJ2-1,TGTGCCACCAGCAGAGATGGTACAGGGGTCCTAAATGAGCAGTTCTTC,CATSRDGTGVLNEQFF
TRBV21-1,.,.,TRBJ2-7,TGTGCCAGCAGCCCCCGTTGGGGGGGATACTCCTACGAGCAGTACTTC,CASSPRWGGYSYEQYF
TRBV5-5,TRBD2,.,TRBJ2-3,TGTGCCAGCAGCTTAGGGATTAGCGGGAGCGCAGATACGCAGTATTTT,CASSLGISGSADTQYF
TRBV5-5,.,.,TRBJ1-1,TGTGCCAGCAGCTTGGCCGTGGAGGTCAGGAACACTGAAGCTTTCTTT,CASSLAVEVRNTEAFF
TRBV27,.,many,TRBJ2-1,TGTGCCAGCAGTTTACTGGCGGGACCCTACAATGAGCAGTTCTTC,CASSLLAGPYNEQFF